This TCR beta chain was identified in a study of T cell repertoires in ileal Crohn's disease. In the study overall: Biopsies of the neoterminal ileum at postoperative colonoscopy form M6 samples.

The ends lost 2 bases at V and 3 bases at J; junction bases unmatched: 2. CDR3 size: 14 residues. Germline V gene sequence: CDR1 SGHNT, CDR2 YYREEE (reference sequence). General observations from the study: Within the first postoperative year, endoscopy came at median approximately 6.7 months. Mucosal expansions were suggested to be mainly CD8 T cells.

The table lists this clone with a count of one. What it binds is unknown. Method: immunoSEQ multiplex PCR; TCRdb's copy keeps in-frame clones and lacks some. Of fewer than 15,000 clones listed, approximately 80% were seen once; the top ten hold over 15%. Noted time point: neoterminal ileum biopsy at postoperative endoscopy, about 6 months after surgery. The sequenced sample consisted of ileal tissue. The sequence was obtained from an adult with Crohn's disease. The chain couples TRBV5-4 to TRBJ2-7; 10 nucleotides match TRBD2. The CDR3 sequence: CASSFSSGSYEQYF. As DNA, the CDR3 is TGTGCCAGCAGCTTTTCTAGCGGGAGCTACGAGCAGTACTTC.